This TCR beta chain was profiled in a study of cytomegalovirus exposure and HLA in healthy donors. Overall study findings and caveats: DRB1 had the most TCR associations and HLA-C the fewest, a later analysis found, with rates varying by HLA locus. Among the most significant clusters, several appeared linked to common viral pathogens in a later analysis. Immune exposure information comprised only CMV serostatus.

Primers for the PCR totalled 60 Vbeta and 13 Jbeta. The repertoire was sequenced with immunoSEQ multiplex PCR; TCRdb's copy has only in-frame clones and lacks some. The sample carries 110,000 to 150,000 clones, approximately 77% recorded once. This clone came up a few times. What it binds is not known. The clonotype was recovered from a woman between 45 and 60 years old in good health and CMV-seronegative. Sequencing was performed on PBMCs.

The DNA of the CDR3 is TGTGCCAGCAGCTCCTCCGACAGATCGCGATTTAGCTACACCTTC. It yields the protein CASSSSDRSRFSYTF. The rearrangement uses TRBV7-9 and TRBJ1-2, with D possibly matching TRBD1 (5 bases). From germline, CDR1 is SEHNR and CDR2 FQNEAQ (reference sequence). V lost 4 bases, J lost 9 bases, and 21 bases lay in between. This CDR3 contains 15 residues.